Below are 25 T cell receptor beta chains sequenced from a single sample in a study of OX40 agonist ivuxolimab in advanced cancers. Sequencing used immunoSEQ multiplex PCR; TCRdb keeps in-frame clones, though not all of them. The sample lists 35,000 to 45,000 clones, 92% occurring once. Source: CD4+ or CD8+ T cells sorted from blood, taken in a trial of the OX40 agonist ivuxolimab. These receptors were obtained from an adult with an advanced solid tumor such as melanoma, head and neck, liver or kidney cancer.

The chain is built from TRBV4-2 and TRBJ2-1; 11 positions agree with TRBD2. J gave up 2 bases and V 4 bases, and 1 base lay outside the gene matches. Germline loops: CDR1 LGHNA, CDR2 YNFKEQ. This CDR3 has 15 residues. CDR3 region: CASSPGLAAYNEQFF. The CDR3 nucleotides read TGTGCCAGCAGCCCGGGACTAGCGGCCTACAATGAGCAGTTCTTC.

The V call is TRBV9, the J call TRBJ1-5; D perhaps matches TRBD1 (5 bases). Germline-derived CDR1 and CDR2 are SGDLS and YYNGEE. Between the trimmed V and J ends, which lost 0 bases and 2 bases, there was a span of 9 bases. The CDR3 is 15 amino acids. CDR3: CASSVGGDGNQPQHF. In DNA form, the CDR3 reads TGTGCCAGCAGCGTAGGGGGGGACGGCAATCAGCCCCAGCATTTT.

The chain carries TRBV20-1 and TRBJ2-7; D remains ambiguous. This CDR3 is built from 10 residues. Trimming stripped 5 bases from V and 2 bases from J, with 4 bases between. CDR1 and CDR2 (germline): DFQATT, SNEGSKA (reference sequence). The CDR3, as DNA: TGCAGTGCTTTTGCCTACGAGCAGTACTTC. Protein: CSAFAYEQYF.

The chain links TRBV9 to TRBJ2-5, with 14 bases fitting TRBD2. Losses at the gene ends were 3 bases for V and 1 base for J; bases not matched to a gene: 2. This CDR3 region has 16 residues. Germline CDR1 is SGDLS and CDR2 is YYNGEE. The CDR3 loop is CASSEGTSGSQETQYF. CDR3 bases: TGTGCCAGCAGCGAGGGGACTAGCGGGAGCCAAGAGACCCAGTACTTC.

CDR3: CASSHRGPSQPQHF. The CDR3 coding sequence is TGTGCCAGCAGCCACAGGGGGCCTTCTCAGCCCCAGCATTTT. J is TRBJ1-5 and V is TRBV27; 9 bases match TRBD1. The CDR3 sequence is 14 residues long. The ends lost 6 bases at V and 6 bases at J; junction bases unmatched: 6. The germline gives CDR1 MNHEY, CDR2 SMNVEV (reference sequence).

The V call is TRBV7-9, the J call TRBJ1-1; possibly TRBD1 for D (5 bases). Germline lookup yields CDR1 SEHNR and CDR2 FQNEAQ (reference sequence). V was trimmed by 5 bases and J by 4 bases, leaving 11 bases between them. This CDR3 is 13 amino acids long. CDR3 sequence reads: CASSPTGGTEAFF. The CDR3 DNA reads TGTGCCAGCAGCCCGACGGGGGGCACTGAAGCTTTCTTT.

This chain joins TRBV15 and TRBJ2-1; D tentatively fits TRBD1 or TRBD2 (5 bases each). The V gene's germline CDR1 is LNHNV and CDR2 YYDKDF (reference sequence). This CDR3 has 11 residues. V gave up 8 bases and J gave up 10 bases, with 12 bases separating them. The CDR3 nucleotides read TGTGCCACCCAAGGGACCGGGGAGCAGTTCTTC. Protein sequence: CATQGTGEQFF.

This rearrangement joins TRBV5-8 to TRBJ2-7, with 10 bases matching TRBD1. This CDR3 contains 16 residues. Trimming at V came to 4 bases and at J to 4 bases, leaving 11 bases not matched to a gene. Germline CDR1 and CDR2: SGHTS and YDEGEE. This chain's CDR3 is CASSLPWTGGTYEQYF. The CDR3 bases are TGTGCCAGCAGCCTACCTTGGACAGGGGGAACGTACGAGCAGTACTTC.

This chain connects TRBV7-8 to TRBJ2-7; TRBD2 matches at 14 bases. V was clipped by 5 bases and J by 4 bases; unmatched bases: 7. The CDR3 covers 16 residues. The germline gives CDR1 SGHVS, CDR2 FQNEAQ. CDR3 DNA: TGTGCCAGCAGCCCGGGACTAGCGGGAGAAATGTACGAGCAGTACTTC. Amino acids: CASSPGLAGEMYEQYF.

The CDR3 protein is CAISDRDNSGNTIYF. CDR3 DNA sequence: TGTGCCATCAGTGACCGGGACAACTCTGGAAACACCATATATTTT. The gene calls are TRBV10-3 and TRBJ1-3; D perhaps matches TRBD1 (6 bases). Deletions cut 3 bases from V and 0 bases from J, with 9 bases between. The CDR3 sequence is 15 residues long. The germline gives CDR1 ENHRY, CDR2 SYGVKD.

The chain carries TRBV25-1 and TRBJ2-7, with D unclear. Per germline, CDR1 MGHDK and CDR2 SYGVNS. This CDR3 contains 11 residues. V was pared by 5 bases and J by 1 base, with 3 bases between. The CDR3 DNA reads TGTGCCAGCAGTTTATCCTACGAGCAGTACTTC. It encodes CASSLSYEQYF.

The chain combines TRBV28 with TRBJ2-5; the D gene is possibly TRBD1 (6 bases). The germline gives CDR1 MDHEN, CDR2 SYDVKM. CDR3 length: 14 residues. The V and J ends lost 2 bases and 1 base respectively, with 8 bases between them. The CDR3 sequence is CASSLGRGQETQYF. Here the CDR3 DNA reads TGTGCCAGCAGTTTAGGCAGGGGCCAAGAGACCCAGTACTTC.

The chain joins TRBV7-9 to TRBJ1-3; D gene ambiguous. Per germline, CDR1 SEHNR and CDR2 FQNEAQ (reference sequence). The CDR3 consists of 13 residues. Trimming took off 5 bases at V and 0 bases at J, with 5 bases between the two ends. CDR3 coding DNA: TGTGCCAGCAGCCCCCCCTCTGGAAACACCATATATTTT. Residues: CASSPPSGNTIYF.

This chain links TRBV29-1 with TRBJ2-7, with 9 bases aligning to TRBD1. Germline V lookup: CDR1 SQVTM, CDR2 ANQGSEA. CDR3 length equals 15 residues. The junction had 10 bases not matched to a gene; V was cut back by 7 bases and J by 0 bases. CDR3 DNA: TGCAGCGGCACAGGGGGCCCTGGCCACTCCTACGAGCAGTACTTC. This gives the protein CSGTGGPGHSYEQYF.

The rearrangement links TRBV9 to TRBJ2-7; 11 bases line up with TRBD2. This CDR3 comprises 16 residues. Per germline, CDR1 SGDLS and CDR2 YYNGEE. Unmatched junction bases numbered 12, after V lost 7 bases and J lost 3 bases. CDR3 residues: CASSPTSSGRIYEQYF. The DNA for the CDR3 is TGTGCCAGCTCTCCCACCTCTAGCGGGAGGATCTACGAGCAGTACTTC.

J is TRBJ1-2 and V is TRBV5-8; D possibly corresponds to TRBD1 (6 bases). The ends were cut back, 10 bases at V and 7 bases at J, with 11 bases in the middle. Germline V gives CDR1 SGHTS, CDR2 YDEGEE. The length of the CDR3 is 10 residues. CDR3 sequence: CARQGGGYTF. CDR3 DNA sequence: TGTGCCCGGCAAGGGGGTGGCTACACCTTC.

The rearrangement uses TRBV27 and TRBJ2-7; 7 bases are a match to TRBD1. The trim removed 5 bases at V and 3 bases at J, leaving 22 bases unmatched. Germline CDR1 MNHEY, CDR2 SMNVEV (reference sequence). The CDR3 runs 19 residues. CDR3 nucleotides: TGTGCCAGCAGTCTAACAGGGGAAGGGTTTAGAGTTAGGGACTACGAGCAGTACTTC. Encoded protein: CASSLTGEGFRVRDYEQYF.

The chain combines TRBV19 with TRBJ1-5; a possible D gene is TRBD1 (6 bases). The CDR3 has 15 amino acids. V was cut by 7 bases and J by 3 bases, with 16 bases left in between. Germline CDR1 and CDR2: LNHDA and SQIVND (reference sequence). The CDR3 region is CASTGPTGYNQPQHF. DNA for the CDR3: TGTGCCAGTACTGGGCCGACAGGCTACAATCAGCCCCAGCATTTT.

This clone appeared a single time. The V call is TRBV7-8, the J call TRBJ2-5; 7 bases agree with TRBD2. Germline-derived CDR1 and CDR2 are SGHVS and FQNEAQ. Losses at the gene ends were 1 base for V and 5 bases for J; bases not matched to a gene: 4. The CDR3 loop spans 14 amino acids. CDR3 nucleotide sequence: TGTGCCAGCAGCTTAGAACTAGCGACTGAGACCCAGTACTTC. Translating it yields CASSLELATETQYF.

The chain is built from TRBV19 and TRBJ2-3; 7 bases fit TRBD1. Germline CDR1 LNHDA, CDR2 SQIVND (reference sequence). V shed 3 bases, J shed 4 bases, and the junction held 1 base outside the gene matches. CDR3 length equals 13 residues. In DNA, the CDR3 is TGTGCCAGTAGTATGACAGGGCCAGATACGCAGTATTTT. Its translation: CASSMTGPDTQYF.

This clone appeared a single time. The genes are TRBV15 and TRBJ1-4; D is undetermined. The ends were cut back, 1 base at V and 0 bases at J, with 9 bases in the middle. The CDR3 length is 16 residues. From germline, CDR1 is LNHNV and CDR2 YYDKDF (reference sequence). This CDR3 is CATSRVQSTTNEKLFF. The CDR3 coding sequence is TGTGCCACCAGCAGAGTCCAGTCCACAACTAATGAAAAACTGTTTTTT. Combining the CDR3 with reference TRBV15 and TRBJ1-4 gives the whole variable domain DAMVIQNPRYQVTQFGKPVTLSCSQTLNHNVMYWYQQKSSQAPKLLFHYYDKDFNNEADTPDNFQSRRPNTSFCFLDIRSPGLGDTAMYLCATSRVQSTTNEKLFFGSGTQLSVL.

The rearrangement uses TRBV2 and TRBJ1-5, with TRBD1 as a possible D gene (5 bases). Looked up from germline, CDR1 is SNHLY and CDR2 is FYNNEI. V dropped 5 bases and J dropped 6 bases, with 8 bases sitting between them. The CDR3 contains 12 residues. The CDR3 region is CASSLGTQPQHF. The CDR3 DNA follows: TGTGCCAGCAGTCTGGGGACTCAGCCCCAGCATTTT. The complete variable domain, with remaining parts taken from reference TRBV2 and TRBJ1-5, reads EPEVTQTPSHQVTQMGQEVILRCVPISNHLYFYWYRQILGQKVEFLVSFYNNEISEKSEIFDDQFSVERPDGSNFTLKIRSTKLEDSAMYFCASSLGTQPQHFGDGTRLSIL.

This clone was found a few times. The rearrangement uses TRBV28 and TRBJ1-2; 7 positions match TRBD1. V dropped 2 bases and J dropped 1; count of bases not matched to a gene: 7. The germline V gene has CDR1 MDHEN and CDR2 SYDVKM. The CDR3 is 16 amino acids. In nucleotides, the CDR3 is TGTGCCAGCAGTTTAGGGTGGGACAGCGTTAACTATGGCTACACCTTC. It encodes CASSLGWDSVNYGYTF.

The rearrangement links TRBV7-8 to TRBJ2-3; 12 bases align to TRBD2. The CDR3 runs to 14 residues. Germline trimming cut 7 bases from V and 4 bases from J; bases unmatched to any gene: 3. Germline V gene sequence: CDR1 SGHVS, CDR2 FQNEAQ. The CDR3 DNA follows: TGTGCCAGCATCTCTAGCGGGAGGGCAGATACGCAGTATTTT. Amino acids: CASISSGRADTQYF.

This clone is deemed medium-sized. The chain has TRBV6-1 and TRBJ2-7; D might be TRBD1 (5 bases). The V and J ends lost 6 bases and 2 bases respectively, with 11 bases between them. Germline values: CDR1 MNHNS, CDR2 SASEGT. The CDR3 has 13 residues. The CDR3 sequence is CASRPQGAYEQYF. The CDR3 nucleotides read TGTGCCAGCAGGCCACAAGGGGCCTACGAGCAGTACTTC.